The 27 T cell receptor beta chains presented below share a single source sample, sequenced in a study of CD8+ T cells in alopecia areata. Extracted RNA was reverse transcribed into cDNA, the sequencing template. Profiling relied on immunoSEQ multiplex PCR, and the TCRdb table lists in-frame clones only, not all of them. This sample carries about 270,000 clones and no singletons, and less than 1.5% goes to the top ten. Cells from pooled cutaneous lymph nodes were sorted by CD4, CD8alpha, NKG2D, NKG2ACE and other markers. Sequencing was carried out using CD4+ T cells sorted from a lymph node. Source of these receptors: a C3H/HeJ mouse with alopecia areata. This line is of MHC haplotype H2-k.

This clone was observed a few times. The gene names here belong to mouse. The read halts 4 residues ahead of the CDR3 end, with the missing end drawn from the germline J gene. The rearrangement uses TRBV1 and TRBJ2-7; a possible D gene is TRBD1 (6 bases). The germline gives CDR1 NSQYPW, CDR2 LRSPGD (reference sequence). The V and J ends lost 1 base and 2 bases respectively, with 9 bases between them. The CDR3 has 14 residues. The part of the CDR3 DNA that was read is TGCACCTGCAGTGCAGCTTCAGGGGCCTAT. As protein: CTCSAASGAY. The entire CDR3 protein is CTCSAASGAYEQYF.

Notes on this clone: The listed genes are named as in mouse. The read is 4 residues too short to cover the CDR3 end, so that end is filled in from the germline J gene. The V call is TRBV13-3, the J call TRBJ2-1; TRBD1 might be the D (6 bases). The CDR3 is 15 amino acids. The germline V and J ends were trimmed by 2 bases and 2 bases, with 11 bases remaining between them. Per germline, CDR1 NNHDY and CDR2 SYVADS. The CDR3 loop reads CASSEPGQHYAEQFF. Partial CDR3 DNA: TGTGCCAGCAGTGAACCGGGACAACACTATGCT.

This clone has just a few counts. Gene and germline names: mouse. The read finishes 3 residues shy of the CDR3 end, and the germline J gene is used to complete it. The chain couples TRBV13-1 to TRBJ1-6; 8 nucleotides line up with TRBD1. TRBJ1-6 is identified as an open reading frame with a role that is uncertain. Trimming at V came to 0 bases and at J to 10 bases, leaving 3 bases not matched to a gene. Germline assignment: CDR1 NSHNY and CDR2 SYGAGN. The CDR3 consists of 14 residues. The CDR3 loop reads CASSDGTGKSPLYF. CDR3 DNA (partial): TGTGCCAGCAGTGATGGGACAGGGAAATCGCCC.

In this sample, this clone turned up a few times. Mouse names are used for the genes. The covered CDR3 bases are TGTGCCTGGAGTCTTTGGGGGAGATATGCT. Encoded protein: CAWSLWGRYA. The complete CDR3 reads CAWSLWGRYAEQFF. The chain uses TRBV31 and TRBJ2-1; maybe TRBD2 (6 bases). The read ends 4 residues shy of where the CDR3 ends; the end is completed using the germline J gene. Germline CDR1 and CDR2: GKSSPN and SITVG. The V and J ends lost 0 bases and 4 bases respectively, with 10 bases between them. This CDR3 region has 14 residues.

This clone was seen a few times. Gene names follow the mouse nomenclature. The read ends 4 residues early relative to the CDR3; the germline J gene fills the gap. This sequence joins TRBV13-2 and TRBJ1-2; TRBD1 matches at 10 bases. CDR1 NNHNN and CDR2 SYGAGS come from the germline V gene (reference sequence). Unmatched junction bases numbered 3, after V lost 3 bases and J lost 1 base. CDR3 size: 15 residues. The sequenced part of the CDR3 DNA is TGTGCCAGCGGTGCCCGGACAGGGGGAAACTCC. Translating gives CASGARTGGNS. The full CDR3 reads CASGARTGGNSDYTF.

Remarks on this clone: Mouse gene names apply. The observed sequence ends 4 residues before the CDR3 terminus, with the missing tail filled in from the germline J gene. The V and J genes are TRBV17 and TRBJ2-4, with a weak D call TRBD2 (5 bases). Looked up from germline, CDR1 is MNHDT and CDR2 is YYDKIL. CDR3 size: 15 residues. The CDR3 sequence is CASSREPWEKNTLYF. The CDR3 DNA, read in part, is TGTGCTAGCAGTAGAGAGCCCTGGGAGAAAAAC.

Regarding this clone: Each gene name is a mouse one. The CDR3 extends 4 residues past the end of the read, so its final part is completed from the germline J gene. This sample also contains other DNA sequences that code for the same CDR3. The V gene is TRBV31, the J gene TRBJ2-5; D is perhaps TRBD2 (6 bases). Trimming shortened V by 3 bases and J by 2 bases, and 6 bases separated the two germline ends. The length of the CDR3 is 12 residues. Germline V gives CDR1 GKSSPN, CDR2 SITVG. CDR3 bases read: TGTGCCTGGAGGGGGGGCCAAGAC. Translation: CAWRGGQD. The CDR3, in full, reads CAWRGGQDTQYF.

This clone occurred a few times. Gene names follow the mouse nomenclature. The CDR3 end is not reached by the read, which stops 3 residues before it; the germline J gene fills it in. The V and J genes are TRBV13-1 and TRBJ1-6, with 7 bases that match TRBD1. TRBJ1-6 counts as an open reading frame of uncertain function. Germline V gives CDR1 NSHNY, CDR2 SYGAGN. This CDR3 is 15 amino acids long. The trim removed 2 bases at V and 5 bases at J, leaving 4 bases unmatched. The CDR3 sequence: CASSEEGQNNSPLYF. The part of the CDR3 DNA that was read is TGTGCCAGCAGTGAGGAGGGACAGAATAATTCGCCC.

In its sample, this clone was seen a few times. The germline and genes are mouse ones. The CDR3 bases that were read are TGTGCCAGCAGTCGGACAGGGCCTAACCAAGAC. Protein: CASSRTGPNQD. The CDR3 reads in full as CASSRTGPNQDTQYF. V usage is TRBV13-1 and J usage is TRBJ2-5, with 8 bases lining up with TRBD1. Coverage ceases 4 residues before the CDR3 finishes, and the germline J gene fills in the end. V trimming: 4 bases; J trimming: 0 bases; junction bases outside the gene matches: 4. Per germline, CDR1 NSHNY and CDR2 SYGAGN. CDR3 length: 15 amino acids.

Only a few counts were recorded for this clone. The listed genes are named as in mouse. The sequenced fragment ends 4 residues before the CDR3 boundary, so the rest is inferred from the germline J gene. The rearrangement joins TRBV13-2 to TRBJ2-3, with D perhaps being TRBD1 or TRBD2 (6 bases each). The CDR3 has 15 amino acids. V lost 0 bases, J lost 2 bases, and 10 bases lay in between. Germline-derived CDR1 and CDR2 are NNHNN and SYGAGS (reference sequence). The CDR3 bases that were read are TGTGCCAGCGGTGATGGGGGGCGCGCTGCAGAA. Protein: CASGDGGRAAE. The full CDR3 sequence reads CASGDGGRAAETLYF.

As for this clone: Genes and germline come from the mouse. With the read ending 4 residues before the CDR3 end, the germline J gene is used to fill in that end. The genes are TRBV19 and TRBJ2-3; 11 bases are shared with TRBD2. The CDR3 is 15 residues long. Per germline, CDR1 FNHDT and CDR2 SITEND (reference sequence). CDR3: CASSTDWGGGETLYF. The covered CDR3 bases are TGTGCCAGCAGTACCGACTGGGGGGGTGGAGAA.

As concerns this clone: The germline and genes are mouse ones. The CDR3 end lies 4 residues beyond the end of the read and is filled in from the germline J gene. J is TRBJ2-1 and V is TRBV19; D possibly corresponds to TRBD2 (6 bases). The CDR3 contains 14 residues. Germline values: CDR1 FNHDT, CDR2 SITEND (reference sequence). The V end was cut by 3 bases, the J end by 2 bases, with 9 bases between. The covered CDR3 bases are TGTGCCAGCAGTACCTGGGGCGACTATGCT. It encodes CASSTWGDYA. The full CDR3 reads CASSTWGDYAEQFF. The full variable domain, rest sourced from reference TRBV19 and TRBJ2-1, is GGIITQTPKFLIGQEGQKLTLKCQQNFNHDTMYWYRQDSGKGLRLIYYSITENDLQKGDLSEGYDASREKKSSFSLTVTSAQKNEMAVFLCASSTWGDYAEQFFGPGTRLTVL.

This clone has more than one count but fewer than ten. Mouse gene names and germline throughout. The CDR3 is cut off 4 residues early in the read; its end comes from the germline J gene. The gene calls are TRBV5 and TRBJ2-5, with 10 nucleotides matching TRBD2. The CDR3 covers 15 residues. Germline assignment: CDR1 LGHNA and CDR2 YNLKQL (reference sequence). The CDR3 sequence is CASSDLGGRGDTQYF. Partial CDR3 DNA: TGTGCCAGCAGCGACCTGGGGGGGCGCGGAGAC.

About this clone itself: Gene names and germline match the mouse. The read falls 3 residues short of the CDR3 end, and the missing part is taken from the germline J gene. The chain carries TRBV13-1 and TRBJ1-6, with TRBD1 identical over 8 bases. TRBJ1-6 is marked as an open reading frame, function uncertain. Germline V lookup: CDR1 NSHNY, CDR2 SYGAGN. The CDR3 length is 14 residues. J was trimmed by 11 bases and V by 3 bases; bases with no gene match: 7. CDR3 bases read: TGTGCCAGCAGTGCGCAGGGGGCTGGGACGCCC. Its translation: CASSAQGAGTP. The entire CDR3 protein is CASSAQGAGTPLYF.

A few counts support this clone. The gene names given are mouse names. The read falls 4 residues short of the CDR3 end, and the missing part is taken from the germline J gene. Other nucleotide sequences in the sample specify the same CDR3. V usage is TRBV19 and J usage is TRBJ2-7, with 10 bases identical to TRBD2. The CDR3 is made up of 14 amino acids. CDR1 FNHDT and CDR2 SITEND come from the germline V gene (reference sequence). V was pared by 6 bases and J by 1 base, with 4 bases of the junction left unmatched. This CDR3 reads CASIPGLGSYEQYF. CDR3 DNA (partial): TGTGCCAGCATCCCGGGACTGGGGTCCTAT.

Concerning this clone itself: Genes and germline come from the mouse. The read ends 4 residues before the CDR3 terminus; that terminus is restored from the germline J gene. The rearrangement uses TRBV31 and TRBJ1-2; D might be TRBD1 (6 bases). Germline values: CDR1 GKSSPN, CDR2 SITVG. This CDR3 has 12 amino acids. V lost 2 bases and J 4 bases, leaving 8 bases between the germline ends. Partial CDR3 DNA: TGTGCCTGGAGTTCAGGGGTCTCC. It codes for CAWSSGVS. The entire CDR3 is CAWSSGVSDYTF. Variable domain in full (rest from reference TRBV31 and TRBJ1-2): AQTIHQWPVAEIKAVGSPLSLGCTIKGKSSPNLYWYWQATGGTLQQLFYSITVGQVESVVQLNLSASRPKDDQFILSTEKLLLSHSGFYLCAWSSGVSDYTFGSGTRLLVI.

As to this clone: Germline and genes: mouse. The CDR3 end lies 4 residues beyond the end of the read and is filled in from the germline J gene. The rearrangement uses TRBV13-1 and TRBJ2-1; 11 bases fit TRBD2. V shed 3 bases, J shed 6 bases, and the junction held 2 bases outside the gene matches. The CDR3 sequence is 14 residues long. CDR1 is NSHNY, CDR2 SYGAGN, per germline. The CDR3 loop is CASSGDWGFAEQFF. CDR3 DNA, as far as it was read: TGTGCCAGCAGTGGGGACTGGGGGTTTGCT.

In the case of this clone: Mouse germline and gene names are used. The sequenced fragment ends 4 residues before the CDR3 boundary, so the rest is inferred from the germline J gene. V usage is TRBV13-1 and J usage is TRBJ2-1; TRBD2 agrees at 8 bases. The V segment lost 6 bases and the J segment 1 base; nucleotides outside the gene matches: 3. CDR3 length: 14 amino acids. CDR1 is NSHNY and CDR2 is SYGAGN in the germline V gene. This CDR3 is CASTAGGNYAEQFF. CDR3 DNA (partial): TGTGCCAGCACGGCTGGGGGGAACTATGCT.

This clone was seen a handful of times. Any gene name here is a mouse gene name. Coverage ceases 4 residues before the CDR3 finishes, and the germline J gene fills in the end. Other DNA sequences in the sample encode the same CDR3. The gene calls are TRBV14 and TRBJ1-1; 8 nucleotides agree with TRBD1. Germline CDR1 SGHDT, CDR2 FRDEAV. Unmatched junction bases numbered 7, after V lost 5 bases and J lost 1 base. The CDR3 extends over 15 amino acids. CDR3 region: CASSLTGTGNTEVFF. The CDR3 bases that were read are TGTGCCAGCAGCTTGACCGGGACAGGGAACACA.

This clone was detected a few times. Gene names are mouse gene names. Read coverage stops 4 residues before the CDR3 terminus; the germline J gene supplies the remainder. The rearrangement links TRBV13-1 to TRBJ1-1, with 7 bases lining up with TRBD1. This CDR3 spans 13 amino acids. Germline V gives CDR1 NSHNY, CDR2 SYGAGN. CDR3 residues: CASSAQGQTEVFF. Incomplete CDR3 DNA: TGTGCCAGCAGTGCACAGGGACAGACA.

This clone was counted between two and nine times. One base away lies a much larger clone, so this may be a sequencing read error. The germline and genes are mouse ones. The CDR3 end is not reached by the read, which stops 4 residues before it; the germline J gene fills it in. Within the sample, other DNA sequences also encode this same CDR3. This chain uses TRBV19 with TRBJ1-2, with a weak D call TRBD1 (5 bases). The V end lost 2 bases, the J end lost 0 bases, and 8 bases lay between the germline ends. This CDR3 is 14 amino acids long. Germline V CDR1 and CDR2: FNHDT, SITEND (reference sequence). The CDR3 bases that were read are TGTGCCAGCAGTATCCAGGGTGCAAACTCC. Translating gives CASSIQGANS. The whole CDR3 protein reads CASSIQGANSDYTF.

Details on this clone: Mouse gene names and germline throughout. The CDR3 is cut off 4 residues early in the read; its end comes from the germline J gene. V and J are TRBV13-2 and TRBJ2-2, with D unclear. V lost 0 bases and J lost 4, with 4 bases in between. The germline V gene encodes CDR1 NNHNN and CDR2 SYGAGS (reference sequence). The CDR3 extends over 13 amino acids. The CDR3 loop is CASGDGFTGQLYF. CDR3 DNA, as far as it was read: TGTGCCAGCGGTGATGGGTTCACCGGG.

This clone was detected a few times. Here the gene names and germline are mouse. The read finishes 4 residues shy of the CDR3 end, and the germline J gene is used to complete it. V gene TRBV5 combines with J gene TRBJ2-2; 8 bases line up with TRBD2. The CDR3 contains 16 residues. With V trimmed by 1 base and J by 3 bases, 4 bases remained unmatched. Per the germline V gene, CDR1 is LGHNA and CDR2 is YNLKQL (reference sequence). The CDR3 DNA, read in part, is TGTGCCAGCAGCCAAGCTGGGGGGAGTGACACCGGG. Amino acids: CASSQAGGSDTG. The whole CDR3 is CASSQAGGSDTGQLYF.

This clone was observed a few times. Gene names refer to mouse genes. Coverage ceases 4 residues before the CDR3 finishes, and the germline J gene fills in the end. V and J are TRBV17 and TRBJ1-1; TRBD1 aligns across 8 bases. CDR3 length equals 13 residues. CDR1 and CDR2 (germline): MNHDT, YYDKIL. The CDR3 protein is CASSRTGDAEVFF. Partial CDR3 DNA: TGTGCTAGCAGTAGGACAGGGGACGCA.

Only a few counts were recorded for this clone. All gene names here are mouse names. The missing CDR3 end, 4 residues past where the read stops, is filled in from the germline J gene. The chain has TRBV13-1 and TRBJ2-7; 12 bases align to TRBD2. Germline CDR1 is NSHNY and CDR2 is SYGAGN. There are 15 residues in the CDR3. The CDR3: CASSDEGLGGYEQYF. The part of the CDR3 DNA that was read is TGTGCCAGCAGTGATGAGGGACTGGGGGGATAT.

In its sample, this clone was seen a few times. Gene names and germline match the mouse. The DNA ends 4 residues before the CDR3 does, and the rest of the CDR3 is filled in from the germline J gene. The chain links TRBV5 to TRBJ1-4; D is possibly TRBD1 (6 bases). There are 15 residues in the CDR3. Germline V gene sequence: CDR1 LGHNA, CDR2 YNLKQL (reference sequence). The covered CDR3 bases are TGTGCCAGCAGCCAAGATTTGGGGGGCGCCGAA. This codes for CASSQDLGGAE. The entire CDR3 sequence reads CASSQDLGGAERLFF.

Of note for this clone: The germline and genes are mouse ones. The read comes to an end 4 residues before the CDR3 does, leaving the germline J gene to fill in the end. The V gene is TRBV5, the J gene TRBJ2-5; 7 nucleotides agree with TRBD2. This CDR3 comprises 15 residues. Germline lookup yields CDR1 LGHNA and CDR2 YNLKQL (reference sequence). The CDR3 bases that were read are TGTGCCAGCAGCCAAGATGACGCTGGGGGAGAC. It specifies CASSQDDAGGD. From start to end, the CDR3 is CASSQDDAGGDTQYF.